This T cell receptor beta chain was sequenced for a study of shared clonotypes between healthy human individuals (TCRdb year 2020). Regarding the complete study: The cohort included a few men and a couple of women between 18 and 49 years of age. The study deeply sequenced blood TCR repertoires of five healthy adults to estimate repertoire size and the extent of clonotype sharing between individuals. For each donor, three plates each were used for CD4 naive and CD4 memory, two plates were used for CD8 naive, and one plate was used for CD8 memory. Each donor's leukapheresis produced roughly between roughly 0.94 and 9.5 billion PBMCs. Different laboratories and diverse techniques were used to prepare libraries and sequence TCR repertoires, to increase sequencing depth and limit assay-specific biases. Study-level results and caveats: Incomplete sequencing was indicated by rarefaction of sorted-subset datasets, despite the large sequencing depth. Compared with non-shared clonotypes, clonotypes shared by all four sorted-subset donors had higher generation probabilities. Sampling was restricted to blood, and TCR repertoires in tissue are likely to differ from TCR repertoires in blood. The genetic and exposure-history diversity represented was limited by the small number of donors. Pairwise subsampling led to the expectation that sequencing depth would affect the degree of clonotype sharing among donors. About 5% of naive CD4, 3% to 4% of naive CD8, 2% to 2.5% of memory CD4, and 0.35% to 0.5% of memory CD8 clonotypes were shared across four donors. Naive subsets generally had larger estimated clonotype richness than memory subsets.

Per the germline V gene (reference sequence), SGHNT is the CDR1 and YYREEE is the CDR2. Trimmed from V: 5 bases; trimmed from J: 3 bases; junction bases lacking a gene match: 6. Counted from cysteine to phenylalanine, this CDR3 has 15 amino acids. The DNA shown is the 45-base CDR3, in frame from base 1. Donors were healthy HIV-negative adults with no recently reported acute infections or vaccinations. Only Caucasian adults living in Nashville, Tennessee, USA were represented among the donors. CD4+ T cells were enriched by magnetic negative selection; naive cells were then positively selected on CD45RA, and the negative fraction formed the memory subset. Blood was obtained by leukapheresis, after which PBMCs were separated by Ficoll-Histopaque density gradient centrifugation and cryopreserved in liquid nitrogen vapor phase. Analytical flow cytometry was used to check the purity and quantity of every magnetically sorted T cell population. Each sorted fraction had its genomic DNA isolated and then quantified by UV absorbance on a Nanodrop 2000c.

Using the deep immunoSEQ assay, TCR CDR3 regions were amplified from genomic DNA by multiplex PCR. Genomic DNA extracted from each cell subset was distributed evenly over all wells of several immunoSEQ 96-well plates, and each plate served as one replicate. For sorted subsets, about 200 ng genomic DNA, equal to tens of thousands of T cell genomes, was loaded into each replicate PCR. Purified libraries were quantified with a Qubit 3.0 fluorometer, sized on a Bioanalyzer 2100, and re-quantified with the KAPA Library Quantification kit. Every immunoSEQ 96-well plate was sequenced on a separate single-read 150-cycle Illumina NextSeq 550 flow cell. Per the original workflow: The immunoSEQ output contained only junctional sequences without quality scores, so filtering could not match that applied to full-length reads. To assign V/J genes and CDR3, sequences were annotated against IMGT germline references using PyIR, a Python wrapper for IgBLAST v1.9. Any read was removed if the V/J assignment was weak (E-value above 1e-6), the CDR3 was missing, or the read contained stop codons, out-of-frame junctions, or ambiguous translated residues. V3J clonotypes were defined as sequences sharing the same inferred V gene, J gene, and CDR3 amino acid sequence. The percentage overlap between two repertoires was calculated by dividing the number of shared unique clonotypes by the size of the smaller repertoire. Richness of each repertoire was evaluated using RTK rarefaction, the Chao1 estimator, and Recon v2.1 estimates of unobserved clonotypes. OLGA was used to compute generation probabilities for all TCRbeta clonotypes that the gDNA method yielded from several donors. Not all clones reach the TCRdb copy of this immuneACCESS table, which keeps in-frame sequences only. Checked studies attribute under half of the gap to unresolved V genes and leave the rest unexplained. V, J and clone size reflect that table, while D and trimming were determined from the DNA. The sample table lists fewer than 3 million clones, about nine tenths of them with a count of one. Approximately 0.39% of the sample rests with the top ten.

Details on this clone: The antigen it binds to is not known. No base-level quality is on record; no much larger clone is a single base apart.

This chain joins TRBV5-4 to TRBJ2-3; TRBD2 agrees with 10 junctional bases. This sequence originates from a man aged 18 to 29 in good health. Some clones in this sample may be carry-over from other donors' samples. Material: naive CD4+ T cells from PBMCs. The sample's cell subset or site label is to be understood as: CD45RA+ positively selected. At the DNA level, the sequence is TGTGCCAGCAGTCCCGGGACTAGCGCGACAGATACGCAGTATTTT. Translation gives CASSPGTSATDTQYF.